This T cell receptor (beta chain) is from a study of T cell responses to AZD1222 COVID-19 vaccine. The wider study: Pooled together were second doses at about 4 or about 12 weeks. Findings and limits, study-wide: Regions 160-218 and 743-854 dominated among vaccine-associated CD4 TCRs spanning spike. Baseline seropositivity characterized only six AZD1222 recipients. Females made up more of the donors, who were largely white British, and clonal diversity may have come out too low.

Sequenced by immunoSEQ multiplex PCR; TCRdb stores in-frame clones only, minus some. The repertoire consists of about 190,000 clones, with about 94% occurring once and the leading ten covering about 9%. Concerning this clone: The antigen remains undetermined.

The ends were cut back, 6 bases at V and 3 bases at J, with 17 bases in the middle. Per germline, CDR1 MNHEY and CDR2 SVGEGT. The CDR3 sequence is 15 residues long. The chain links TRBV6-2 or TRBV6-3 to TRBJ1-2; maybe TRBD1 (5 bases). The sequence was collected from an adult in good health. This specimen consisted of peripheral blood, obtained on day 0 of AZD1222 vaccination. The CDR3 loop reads CASSRSGGEHYGYTF. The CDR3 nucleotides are TGTGCCAGCAGCCGTAGTGGGGGAGAGCACTATGGCTACACCTTC.